This T cell receptor (beta chain) was found in a study of OX40 agonist ivuxolimab in advanced cancers. Study summary: Ivuxolimab, an antibody acting as an agonist of OX40 (CD134), was used to treat patients. Age averaged around 60 years (range roughly 20 to 90), and 80% to 90% were male.

The CDR3 contains 14 residues. Germline loops: CDR1 SGHDT, CDR2 YYEEEE. V lost 0 bases and J lost 5, with 9 bases in between. Clones were read by immunoSEQ multiplex PCR, and TCRdb kept only the in-frame ones, dropping some. The sample includes 45,000 to 70,000 clones, 86% of them seen just once. Only a few counts were recorded for this clone. The sequencing used CD4+ or CD8+ T cells sorted from blood, collected in a trial of the OX40 agonist ivuxolimab. The rearrangement links TRBV5-6 to TRBJ1-5; no definite D call. The sequence derives from an adult with an advanced solid tumor such as melanoma, head and neck, liver or kidney cancer. Here the CDR3 DNA reads TGTGCCAGCAGCTTGGCCCTCGGTGATCAGCCCCAGCATTTT. It yields the protein CASSLALGDQPQHF. Based on the CDR3 plus reference TRBV5-6 and TRBJ1-5, the full variable domain is DAGVTQSPTHLIKTRGQQVTLRCSPKSGHDTVSWYQQALGQGPQFIFQYYEEEERQRGNFPDRFSGHQFPNYSSELNVNALLLGDSALYLCASSLALGDQPQHFGDGTRLSIL.